This is a list of T cell receptor beta chains from one sample in a study of T cell responses to AZD1222 COVID-19 vaccine. This table comes from immunoSEQ multiplex PCR, and its TCRdb copy is limited to in-frame clones, with some not included. The sample has 100,000 to 120,000 clones; 80% to 90% are singletons. The sample here was peripheral blood, taken 28 days after the second AZD1222 dose. All receptors derive from an adult who received the AZD1222 COVID-19 vaccine. Each CDR3 is given with its conserved first and last residue. Each record gives: V gene, CDR3 length, J gene, CDR3 protein.

TRBV10-1	16	TRBJ2-6	CASSAGRSSGANVLTF
TRBV6-5	15	TRBJ1-1	CASSYQGQTNTEAFF
TRBV2	15	TRBJ2-5	CASNERRPFQETQYF
TRBV6-5	14	TRBJ2-4	CATSDRNDKNIQYF
TRBV19	16	TRBJ2-3	CASSNKGGASTDTQYF
TRBV11-2	16	TRBJ2-3	CASSLVLGGATDTQYF
TRBV7-2	16	TRBJ2-1	CASSKGLAGVGGEQFF
TRBV18	16	TRBJ1-4	CASSWRDLRVNEKLFF
TRBV30	14	TRBJ2-2	CAWRDNRGNGELFF
TRBV11-2	15	TRBJ2-7	CASRKPGRKSYEQYF